The source of this T cell receptor beta chain is a study of cytomegalovirus exposure and HLA in healthy donors. A remark on this clone: Its antigen is currently unknown. The sample holds other DNA sequences that translate to the same CDR3.

Germline V gene data show CDR1 as SQVTM and CDR2 as ANQGSEA. The CDR3 is made up of 14 amino acids. V was cut by 3 bases and J by 4 bases, with 14 bases left in between. Points from the study as a whole: For most subjects, TCR beta sequences were reported to predict HLA-A and HLA-B alleles with accuracy.

Both 60 Vbeta primers and 13 Jbeta primers went into the PCR. Assay: immunoSEQ multiplex PCR; the TCRdb copy retains only in-frame clones and omits some. This repertoire shows 150,000 to 200,000 clones, about 80% found once; its top ten account for over 0.95%. This clonotype was obtained from a woman between 45 and 60 years old in good health and CMV-seropositive. Source material: PBMCs. V gene TRBV29-1 combines with J gene TRBJ2-3, with D perhaps TRBD1 (6 bases). The chain's CDR3 is CSVDSSGAADTQYF. The CDR3 coding sequence is TGCAGCGTTGATAGTTCAGGGGCCGCAGATACGCAGTATTTT.